The T cell receptor (beta chain) described here comes from a study of human T cells and chemical hapten exposure. V was pared by 5 bases and J by 5 bases, with 10 bases of the junction left unmatched. Germline CDR1 and CDR2: MDHEN and SYDVKM. This CDR3 region has 16 residues. The time point denotes: patch test 1, 2 weeks after DPC sensitization. The treatment: therapeutic diphenylcyclopropenone sensitization with weekly scalp DPC. Whole blood that had not been fractionated was the source of extracted total RNA. Points from the study as a whole: Expanded TCRs produced significantly more large CDR3 similarity clusters than controls did.

What the library attached to individual cDNA molecules were unique molecular identifiers. TCRdb re-called the RACE reads with MiXCR, one entry per CDR3 protein. This table has about 99,000 distinct CDR3 sequences, 12% appearing once. In this sample, this clonotype turned up a few times. Its antigen is undetermined. The TCR was taken from a woman aged 40 to 50 with alopecia areata. Some clones in this sample may be carry-over from other donors' samples. The rearrangement links TRBV28 to TRBJ2-2; TRBD1 agrees at 8 bases. The sample was whole blood, taken in connection with sensitization to the hapten diphenylcyclopropenone (DPC). This chain's CDR3 is CASSLDRGFITGELFF. The CDR3 DNA sequence: TGTGCCAGCAGTCTAGACAGGGGTTTTATTACCGGGGAGCTGTTTTTT.